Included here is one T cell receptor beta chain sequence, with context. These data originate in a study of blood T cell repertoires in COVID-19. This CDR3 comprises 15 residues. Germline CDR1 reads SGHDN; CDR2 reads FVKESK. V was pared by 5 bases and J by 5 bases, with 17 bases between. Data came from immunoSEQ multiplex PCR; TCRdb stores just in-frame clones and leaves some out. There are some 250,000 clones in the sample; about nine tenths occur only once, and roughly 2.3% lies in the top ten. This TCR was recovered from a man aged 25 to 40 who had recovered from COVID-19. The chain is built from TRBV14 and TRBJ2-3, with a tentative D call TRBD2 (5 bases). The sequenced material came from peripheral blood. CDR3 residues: CASSLWGWEKDTQYF. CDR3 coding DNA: TGTGCCAGCAGCTTGTGGGGATGGGAGAAAGATACGCAGTATTTT.